The entry below gives a single TCR beta chain sequence along with its context. In the study's own analysis: How many nucleated cells were present was estimated from reference gene primer amplification. The data were produced by immunoSEQ multiplex PCR, yet TCRdb's version contains in-frame clones alone and is incomplete. That table is the source of V, J and clone size, and D and trimming were worked out from the DNA. The sample consists of 150,000 to 200,000 clones, 89% of them appearing once. The data belong to a study of blood T cell repertoires in COVID-19. Enrollees, about 18 to 89 years old, lived in fewer than 25 US areas. Cohorts were based on clinical histories the participants reported. V lost 1 base and J lost 4, with 10 bases in between. CDR3 length: 14 residues. Germline V gene data show CDR1 as SGHTA and CDR2 as FQGNSA.

The sample was PBMCs or T cells enriched from blood (not recorded which). V is TRBV7-2 and J is TRBJ1-2, with unresolved D. This clonotype originated in a woman in her 40s with acute COVID-19. The CDR3 DNA is TGTGCCAGCAGCTTAGTGCTGGAGATCTATGGCTACACCTTC. This encodes CASSLVLEIYGYTF.